This paragraph covers one T cell receptor beta chain sequence. Its antigen is not identified. The data were obtained in a study of shared clonotypes between healthy human individuals. Study context: Three plates were used per donor for CD4 naive, three for CD4 memory, two for CD8 naive and one for CD8 memory.

Clones were read by immunoSEQ multiplex PCR, and TCRdb kept only the in-frame ones, dropping some. The data hold some 980,000 clones, with approximately 80% observed a single time. Study-level results: Rarefaction showed sorted-subset sequencing was incomplete despite large depth. Generation probabilities were higher for clonotypes shared across all four sorted-subset donors than for unshared ones. With few donors, the genetic and exposure-history diversity represented was limited.

The germline V gene has CDR1 GTSNPN and CDR2 SVGIG (reference sequence). V lost 5 bases and J lost 4, with 15 bases in between. The CDR3 is 14 amino acids. Sequenced sample: memory CD4+ T cells sorted from blood. Subset meaning: CD45RA-negative fraction. The chain recombines TRBV30 with TRBJ2-1; possible D gene TRBD2, 6 bases. This TCR came from a man younger than 35 in good health. In DNA, the CDR3 is TGTGCCTGGTCCACCGGGAGTTTGTACAATGAGCAGTTCTTC. It codes for CAWSTGSLYNEQFF.